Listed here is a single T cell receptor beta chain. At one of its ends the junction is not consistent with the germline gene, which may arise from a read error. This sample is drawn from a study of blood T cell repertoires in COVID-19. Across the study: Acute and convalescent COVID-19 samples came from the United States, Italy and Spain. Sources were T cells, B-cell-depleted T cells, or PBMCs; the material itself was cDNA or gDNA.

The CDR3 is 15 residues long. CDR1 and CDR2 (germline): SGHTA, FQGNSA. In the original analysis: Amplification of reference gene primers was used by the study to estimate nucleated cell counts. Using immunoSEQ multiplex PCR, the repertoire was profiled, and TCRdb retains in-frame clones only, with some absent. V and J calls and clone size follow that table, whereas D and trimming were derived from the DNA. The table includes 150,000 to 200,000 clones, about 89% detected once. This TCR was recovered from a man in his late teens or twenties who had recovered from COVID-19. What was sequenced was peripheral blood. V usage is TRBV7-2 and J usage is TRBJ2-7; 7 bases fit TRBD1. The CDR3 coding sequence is TGTGTCAGCAGCCTGGGGCAGGGGGAAACCTACGAGCAGTACTTC. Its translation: CVSSLGQGETYEQYF.